This TCR beta chain was recorded in a study of blood T cell repertoires in COVID-19. Turning to the study itself: Samples representing acute and convalescent COVID-19 were sourced from the United States, Italy and Spain. From T cells, B-cell-depleted T cells, or PBMCs came the material, which was cDNA or gDNA.

The CDR3 totals 13 residues. Germline loops: CDR1 SGHRS, CDR2 YFSETQ. V dropped 3 bases and J dropped 10; count of bases not matched to a gene: 6. Original handling: Amplification of reference gene primers provided the estimated nucleated cell counts. The method was immunoSEQ multiplex PCR; TCRdb's version includes in-frame clones alone and lacks a portion of them. From that table come the V and J calls and clone size; the DNA was used to work out D and trimming. The sample has about 230,000 clones, around four fifths seen once; the top ten hold around 6%. The J gene is TRBJ2-1, the V gene TRBV5-1; 8 bases agree with TRBD2. The TCR was taken from a man older than 75 with acute or convalescent COVID-19. The sample was peripheral blood. The CDR3 DNA is TGCGCCAGCAGCTCTCCGGGAGGGGACGAGCAGTTCTTC. Amino acids: CASSSPGGDEQFF.